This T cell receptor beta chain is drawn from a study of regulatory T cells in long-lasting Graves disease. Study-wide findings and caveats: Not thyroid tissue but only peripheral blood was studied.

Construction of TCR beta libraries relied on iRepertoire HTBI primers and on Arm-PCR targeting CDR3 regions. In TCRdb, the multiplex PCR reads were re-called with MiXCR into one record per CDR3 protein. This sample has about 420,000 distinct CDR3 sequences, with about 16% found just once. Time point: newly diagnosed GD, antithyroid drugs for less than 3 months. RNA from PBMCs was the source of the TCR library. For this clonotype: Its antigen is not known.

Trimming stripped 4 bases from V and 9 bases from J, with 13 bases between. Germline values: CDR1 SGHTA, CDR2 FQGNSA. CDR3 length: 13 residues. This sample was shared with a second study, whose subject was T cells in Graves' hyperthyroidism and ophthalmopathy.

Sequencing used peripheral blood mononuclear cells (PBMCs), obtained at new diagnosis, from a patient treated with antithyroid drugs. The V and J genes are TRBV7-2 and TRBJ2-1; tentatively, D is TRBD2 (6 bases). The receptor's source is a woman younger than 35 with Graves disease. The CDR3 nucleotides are TGTGCCAGCAGCTCGACTAGAAATGGTGAGCAGTTCTTC. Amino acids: CASSSTRNGEQFF.